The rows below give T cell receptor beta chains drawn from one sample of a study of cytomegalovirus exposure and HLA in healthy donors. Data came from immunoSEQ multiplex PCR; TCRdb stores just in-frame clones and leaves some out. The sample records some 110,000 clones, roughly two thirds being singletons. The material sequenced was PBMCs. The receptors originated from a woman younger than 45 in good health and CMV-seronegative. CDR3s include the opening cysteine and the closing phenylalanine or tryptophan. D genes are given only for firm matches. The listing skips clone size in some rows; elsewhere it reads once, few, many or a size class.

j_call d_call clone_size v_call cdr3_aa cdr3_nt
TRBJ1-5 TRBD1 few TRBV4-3 CASSQDLRGQYQPQHF TGCGCCAGCAGCCAAGATTTGAGGGGGCAATATCAGCCCCAGCATTTT
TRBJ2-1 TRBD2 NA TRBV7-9 CASSLGGLAGVGTYNEQFF TGTGCCAGCAGCTTAGGTGGACTAGCGGGAGTTGGGACCTACAATGAGCAGTTCTTC
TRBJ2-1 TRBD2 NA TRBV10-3 CAISESQRENNEQFF TGTGCCATCAGTGAGTCCCAGCGGGAGAACAATGAGCAGTTCTTC
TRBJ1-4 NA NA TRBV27 CASSPSGVVNEKLFF TGTGCCAGCAGCCCCAGCGGGGTTGTTAATGAAAAACTGTTTTTT
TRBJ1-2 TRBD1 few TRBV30 CAWSATGRYTF TGTGCCTGGAGTGCGACAGGGCGGTACACCTTC
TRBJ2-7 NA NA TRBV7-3 CASSPSGSTSYEQYF TGTGCCAGCAGCCCCAGCGGGTCTACCTCCTACGAGCAGTACTTC
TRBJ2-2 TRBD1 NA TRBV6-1 CASSDASLGQSANTGELFF TGTGCCAGCAGTGACGCTTCTTTGGGACAGAGCGCGAACACCGGGGAGCTGTTTTTT
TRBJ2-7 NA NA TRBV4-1 CASSQEVAERSYEQYF TGCGCCAGCAGCCAAGAGGTAGCGGAGCGCTCCTACGAGCAGTACTTC
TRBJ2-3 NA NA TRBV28 CASSLFSGNTDTQYF TGTGCCAGCAGTTTATTTTCCGGGAACACAGATACGCAGTATTTT
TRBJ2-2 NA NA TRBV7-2 CAGSLIIGELFF TGTGCCGGCAGCTTAATAATCGGGGAGCTGTTTTTT
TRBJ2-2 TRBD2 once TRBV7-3 CASSLGLAGAGELFF TGTGCCAGCAGCTTGGGACTAGCGGGAGCCGGGGAGCTGTTTTTT
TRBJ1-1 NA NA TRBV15 CATSREQGMNTEAFF TGTGCCACCAGCAGAGAACAGGGAATGAACACTGAAGCTTTCTTT
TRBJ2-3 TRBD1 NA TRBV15 CATSPRQGSVADTQYF TGTGCCACCAGCCCGCGACAGGGGTCAGTCGCAGATACGCAGTATTTT
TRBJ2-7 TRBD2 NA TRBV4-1 CASSQLPGLAAIEQYF TGCGCCAGCAGCCAACTCCCGGGACTAGCGGCGATCGAGCAGTACTTC